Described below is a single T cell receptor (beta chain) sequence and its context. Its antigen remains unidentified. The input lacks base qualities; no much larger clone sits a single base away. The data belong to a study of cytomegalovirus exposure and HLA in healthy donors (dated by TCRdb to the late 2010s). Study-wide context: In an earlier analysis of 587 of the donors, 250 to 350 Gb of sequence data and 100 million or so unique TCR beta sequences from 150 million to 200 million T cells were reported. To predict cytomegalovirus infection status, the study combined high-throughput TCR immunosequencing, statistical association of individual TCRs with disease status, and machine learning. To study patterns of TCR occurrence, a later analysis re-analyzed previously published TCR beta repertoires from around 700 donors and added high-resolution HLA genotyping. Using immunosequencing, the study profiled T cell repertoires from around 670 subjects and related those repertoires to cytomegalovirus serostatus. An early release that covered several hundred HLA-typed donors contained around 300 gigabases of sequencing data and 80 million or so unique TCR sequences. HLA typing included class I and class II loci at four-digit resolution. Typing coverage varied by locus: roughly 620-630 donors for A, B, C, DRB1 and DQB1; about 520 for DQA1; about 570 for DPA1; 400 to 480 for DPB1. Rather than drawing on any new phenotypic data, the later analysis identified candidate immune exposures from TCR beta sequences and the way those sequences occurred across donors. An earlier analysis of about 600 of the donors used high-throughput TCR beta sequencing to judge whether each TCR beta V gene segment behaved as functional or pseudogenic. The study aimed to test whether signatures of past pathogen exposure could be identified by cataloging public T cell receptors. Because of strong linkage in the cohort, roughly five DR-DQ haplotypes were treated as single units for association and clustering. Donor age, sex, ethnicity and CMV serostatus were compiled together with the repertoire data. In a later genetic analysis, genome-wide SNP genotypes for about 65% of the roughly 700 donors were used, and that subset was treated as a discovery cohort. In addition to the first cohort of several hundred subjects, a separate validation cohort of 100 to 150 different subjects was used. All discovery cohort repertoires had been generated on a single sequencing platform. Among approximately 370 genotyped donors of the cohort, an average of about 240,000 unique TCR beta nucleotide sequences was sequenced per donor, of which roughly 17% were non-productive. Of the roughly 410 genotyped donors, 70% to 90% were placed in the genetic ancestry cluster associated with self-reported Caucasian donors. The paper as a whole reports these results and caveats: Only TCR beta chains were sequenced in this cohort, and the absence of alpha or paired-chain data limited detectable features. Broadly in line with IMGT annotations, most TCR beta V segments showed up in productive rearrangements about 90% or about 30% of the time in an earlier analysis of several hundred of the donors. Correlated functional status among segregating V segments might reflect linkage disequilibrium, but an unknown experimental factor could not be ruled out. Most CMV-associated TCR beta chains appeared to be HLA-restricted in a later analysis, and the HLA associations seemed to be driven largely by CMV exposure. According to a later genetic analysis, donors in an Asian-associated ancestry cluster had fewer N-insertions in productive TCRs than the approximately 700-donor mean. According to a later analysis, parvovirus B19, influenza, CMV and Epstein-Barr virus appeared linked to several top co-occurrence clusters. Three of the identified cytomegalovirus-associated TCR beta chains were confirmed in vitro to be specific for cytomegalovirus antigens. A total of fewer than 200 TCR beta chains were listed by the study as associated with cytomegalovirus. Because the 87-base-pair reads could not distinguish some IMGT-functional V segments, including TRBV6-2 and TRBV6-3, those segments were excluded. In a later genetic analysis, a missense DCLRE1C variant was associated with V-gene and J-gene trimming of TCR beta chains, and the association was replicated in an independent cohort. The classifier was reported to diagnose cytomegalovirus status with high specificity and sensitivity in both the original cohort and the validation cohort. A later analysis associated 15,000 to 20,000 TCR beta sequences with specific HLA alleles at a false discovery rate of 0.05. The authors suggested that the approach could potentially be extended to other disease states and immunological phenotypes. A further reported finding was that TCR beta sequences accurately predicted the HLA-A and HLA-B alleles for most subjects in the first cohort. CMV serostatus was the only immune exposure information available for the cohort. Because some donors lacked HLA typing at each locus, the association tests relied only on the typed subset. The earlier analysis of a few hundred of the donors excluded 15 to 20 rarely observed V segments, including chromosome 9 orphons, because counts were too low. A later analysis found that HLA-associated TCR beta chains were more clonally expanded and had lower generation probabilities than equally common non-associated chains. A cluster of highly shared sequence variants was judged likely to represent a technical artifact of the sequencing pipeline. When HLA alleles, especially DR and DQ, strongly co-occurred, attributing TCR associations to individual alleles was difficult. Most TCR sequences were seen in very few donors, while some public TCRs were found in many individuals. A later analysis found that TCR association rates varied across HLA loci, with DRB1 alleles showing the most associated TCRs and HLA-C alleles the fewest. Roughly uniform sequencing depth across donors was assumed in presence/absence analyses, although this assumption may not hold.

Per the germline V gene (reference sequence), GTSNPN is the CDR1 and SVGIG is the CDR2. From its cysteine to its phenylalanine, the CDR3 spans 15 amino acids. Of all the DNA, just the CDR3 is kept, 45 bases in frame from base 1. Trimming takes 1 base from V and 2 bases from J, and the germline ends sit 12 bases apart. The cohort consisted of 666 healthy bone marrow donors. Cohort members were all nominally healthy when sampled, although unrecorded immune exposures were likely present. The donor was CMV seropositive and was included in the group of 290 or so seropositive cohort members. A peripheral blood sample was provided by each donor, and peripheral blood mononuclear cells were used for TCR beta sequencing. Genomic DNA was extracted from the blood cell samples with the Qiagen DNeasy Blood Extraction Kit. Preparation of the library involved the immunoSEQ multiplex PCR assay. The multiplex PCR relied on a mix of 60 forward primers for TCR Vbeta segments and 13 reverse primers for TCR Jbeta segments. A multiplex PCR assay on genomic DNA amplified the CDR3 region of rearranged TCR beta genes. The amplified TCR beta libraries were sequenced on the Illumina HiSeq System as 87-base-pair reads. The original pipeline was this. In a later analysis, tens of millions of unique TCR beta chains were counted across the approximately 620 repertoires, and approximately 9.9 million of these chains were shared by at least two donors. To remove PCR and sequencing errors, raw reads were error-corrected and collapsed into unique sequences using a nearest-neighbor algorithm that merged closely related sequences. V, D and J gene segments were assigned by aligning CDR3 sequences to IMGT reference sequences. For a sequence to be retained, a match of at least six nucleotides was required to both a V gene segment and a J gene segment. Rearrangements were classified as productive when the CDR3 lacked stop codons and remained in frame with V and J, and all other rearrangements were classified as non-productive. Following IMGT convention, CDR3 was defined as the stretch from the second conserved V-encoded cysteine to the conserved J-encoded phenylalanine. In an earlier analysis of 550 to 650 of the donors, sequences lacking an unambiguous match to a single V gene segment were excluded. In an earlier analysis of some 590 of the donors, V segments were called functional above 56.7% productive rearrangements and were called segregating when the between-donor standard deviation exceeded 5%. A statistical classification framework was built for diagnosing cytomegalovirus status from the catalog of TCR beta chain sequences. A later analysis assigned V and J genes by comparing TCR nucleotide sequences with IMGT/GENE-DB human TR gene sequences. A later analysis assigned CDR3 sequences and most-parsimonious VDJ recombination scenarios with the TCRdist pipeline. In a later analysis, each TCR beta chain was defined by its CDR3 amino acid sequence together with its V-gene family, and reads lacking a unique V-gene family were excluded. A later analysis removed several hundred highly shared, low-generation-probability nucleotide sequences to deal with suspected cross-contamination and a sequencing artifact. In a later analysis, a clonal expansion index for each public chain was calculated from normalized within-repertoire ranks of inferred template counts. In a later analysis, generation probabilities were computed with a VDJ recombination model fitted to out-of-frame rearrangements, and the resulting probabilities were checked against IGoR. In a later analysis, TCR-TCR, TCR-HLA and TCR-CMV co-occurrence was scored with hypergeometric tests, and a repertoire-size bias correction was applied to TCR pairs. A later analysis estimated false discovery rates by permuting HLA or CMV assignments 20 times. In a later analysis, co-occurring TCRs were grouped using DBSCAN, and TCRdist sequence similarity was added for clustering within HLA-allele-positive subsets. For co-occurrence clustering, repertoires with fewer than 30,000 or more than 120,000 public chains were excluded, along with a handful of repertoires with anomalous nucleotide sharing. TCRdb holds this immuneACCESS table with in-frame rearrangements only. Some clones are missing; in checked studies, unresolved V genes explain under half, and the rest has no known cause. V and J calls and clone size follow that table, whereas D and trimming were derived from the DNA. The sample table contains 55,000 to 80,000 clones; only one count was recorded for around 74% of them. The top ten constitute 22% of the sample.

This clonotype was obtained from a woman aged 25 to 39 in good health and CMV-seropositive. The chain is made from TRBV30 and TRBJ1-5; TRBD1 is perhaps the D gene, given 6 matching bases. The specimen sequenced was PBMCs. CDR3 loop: CAWSAGGAGNQPQHF. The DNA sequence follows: TGTGCCTGGAGTGCGGGGGGCGCGGGCAATCAGCCCCAGCATTTT. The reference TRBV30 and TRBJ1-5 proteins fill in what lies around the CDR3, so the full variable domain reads SQTIHQWPATLVQPVGSPLSLECTVEGTSNPNLYWYRQAAGRGLQLLFYSVGIGQISSEVPQNLSASRPQDRQFILSSKKLLLSDSGFYLCAWSAGGAGNQPQHFGDGTRLSIL.